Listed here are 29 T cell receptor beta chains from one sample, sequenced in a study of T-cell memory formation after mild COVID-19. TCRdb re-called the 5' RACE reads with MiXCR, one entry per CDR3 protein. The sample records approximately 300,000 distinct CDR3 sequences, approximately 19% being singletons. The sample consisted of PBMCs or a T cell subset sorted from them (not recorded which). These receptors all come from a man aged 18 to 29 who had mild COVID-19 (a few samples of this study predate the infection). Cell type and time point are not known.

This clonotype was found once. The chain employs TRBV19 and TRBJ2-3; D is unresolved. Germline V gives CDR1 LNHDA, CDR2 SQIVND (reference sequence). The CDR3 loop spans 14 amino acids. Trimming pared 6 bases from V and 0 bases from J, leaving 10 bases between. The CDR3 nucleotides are TGTGCCAGTAGCTGGATGGGAAGCACAGATACGCAGTATTTT. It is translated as CASSWMGSTDTQYF.

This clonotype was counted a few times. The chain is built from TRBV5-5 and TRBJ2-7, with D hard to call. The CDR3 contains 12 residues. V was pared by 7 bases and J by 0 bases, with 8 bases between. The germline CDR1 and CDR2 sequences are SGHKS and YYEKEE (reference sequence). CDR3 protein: CASGEGSYEQYF. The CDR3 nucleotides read TGTGCCAGCGGCGAAGGCTCCTACGAGCAGTACTTC.

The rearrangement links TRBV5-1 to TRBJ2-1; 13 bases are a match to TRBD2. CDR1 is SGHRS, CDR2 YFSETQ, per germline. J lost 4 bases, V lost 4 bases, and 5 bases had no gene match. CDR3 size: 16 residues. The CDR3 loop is CASSTPGLAGYNEQFF. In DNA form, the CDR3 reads TGCGCCAGCAGCACACCGGGACTAGCGGGGTACAATGAGCAGTTCTTC.

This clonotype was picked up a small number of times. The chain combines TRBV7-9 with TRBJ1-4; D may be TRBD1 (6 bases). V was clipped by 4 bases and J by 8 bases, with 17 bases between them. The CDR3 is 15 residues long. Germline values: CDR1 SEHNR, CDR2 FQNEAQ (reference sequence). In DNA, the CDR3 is TGTGCCAGCAGCTCCACAGGGCTGGAAAGGGAAAAACTGTTTTTT. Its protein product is CASSSTGLEREKLFF.

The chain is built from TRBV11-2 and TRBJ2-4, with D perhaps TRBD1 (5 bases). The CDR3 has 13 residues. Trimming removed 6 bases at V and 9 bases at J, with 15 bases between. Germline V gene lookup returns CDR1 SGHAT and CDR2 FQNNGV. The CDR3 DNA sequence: TGTGCCAGCAGTCTGGGGCCCGACGGCATTCAGTACTTC. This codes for CASSLGPDGIQYF.

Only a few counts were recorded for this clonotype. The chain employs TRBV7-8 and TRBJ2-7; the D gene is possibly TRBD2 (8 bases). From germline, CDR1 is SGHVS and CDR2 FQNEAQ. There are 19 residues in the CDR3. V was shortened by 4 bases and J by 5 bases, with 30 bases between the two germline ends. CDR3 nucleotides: TGTGCCAGCAGCTCCGGGCCGGGACAGACTAGCGTTTGGACGGACGAGCAGTACTTC. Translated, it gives CASSSGPGQTSVWTDEQYF.

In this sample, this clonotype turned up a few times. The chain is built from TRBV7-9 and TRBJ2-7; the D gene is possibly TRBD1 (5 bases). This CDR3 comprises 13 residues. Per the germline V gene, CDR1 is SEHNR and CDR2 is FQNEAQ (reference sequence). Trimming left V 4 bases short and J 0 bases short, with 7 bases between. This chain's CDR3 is CASSWGLSYEQYV. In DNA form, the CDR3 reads TGTGCCAGCAGCTGGGGCCTCTCCTACGAGCAGTACGTC.

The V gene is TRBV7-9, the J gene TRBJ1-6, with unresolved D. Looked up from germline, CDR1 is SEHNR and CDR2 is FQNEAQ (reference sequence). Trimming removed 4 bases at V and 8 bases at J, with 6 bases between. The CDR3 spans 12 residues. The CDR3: CASSSPHSPLHF. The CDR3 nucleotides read TGTGCCAGCAGCTCCCCTCATTCACCCCTCCACTTT.

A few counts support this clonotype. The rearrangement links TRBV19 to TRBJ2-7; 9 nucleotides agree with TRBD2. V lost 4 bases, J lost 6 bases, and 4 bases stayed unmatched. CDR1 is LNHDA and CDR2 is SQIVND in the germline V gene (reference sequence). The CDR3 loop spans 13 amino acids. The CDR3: CASSSGGAIEQYF. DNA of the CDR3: TGTGCCAGTAGTAGCGGGGGGGCCATCGAGCAGTACTTC.

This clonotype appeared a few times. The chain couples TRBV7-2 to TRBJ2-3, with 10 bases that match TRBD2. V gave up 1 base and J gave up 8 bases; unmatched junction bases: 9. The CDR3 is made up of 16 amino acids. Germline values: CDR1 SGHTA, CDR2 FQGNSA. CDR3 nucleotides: TGTGCCAGCAGCTTAGACGCTAGCGGGGGCCTAGGTACGCAGTATTTT. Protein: CASSLDASGGLGTQYF.

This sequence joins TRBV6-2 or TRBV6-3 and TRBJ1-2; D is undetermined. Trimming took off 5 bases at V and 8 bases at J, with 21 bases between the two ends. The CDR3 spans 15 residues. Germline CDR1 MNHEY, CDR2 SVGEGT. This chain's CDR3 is CASSPGRSPSRGYTF. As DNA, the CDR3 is TGTGCCAGCAGTCCCGGGCGCAGCCCGAGTCGGGGCTACACCTTC.

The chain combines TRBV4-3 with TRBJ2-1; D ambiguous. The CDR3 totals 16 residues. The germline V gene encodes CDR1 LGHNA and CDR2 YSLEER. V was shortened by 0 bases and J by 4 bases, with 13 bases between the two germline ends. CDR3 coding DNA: TGCGCCAGCAGCCAAGAGGTCCCGCGAGCATACAATGAGCAGTTCTTC. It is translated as CASSQEVPRAYNEQFF.

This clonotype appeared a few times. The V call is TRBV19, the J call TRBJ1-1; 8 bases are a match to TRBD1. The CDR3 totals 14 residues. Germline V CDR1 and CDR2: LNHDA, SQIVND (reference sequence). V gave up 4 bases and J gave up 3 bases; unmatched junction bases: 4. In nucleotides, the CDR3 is TGTGCCAGTAGTACCAGGGGGCGAGACACTGAAGCTTTCTTT. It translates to CASSTRGRDTEAFF.

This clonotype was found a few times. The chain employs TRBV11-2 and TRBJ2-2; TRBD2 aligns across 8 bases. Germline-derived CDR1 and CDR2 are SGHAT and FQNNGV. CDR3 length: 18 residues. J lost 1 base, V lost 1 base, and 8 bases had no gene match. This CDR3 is CASSLVGSGALNTGELFF. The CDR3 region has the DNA TGTGCCAGCAGCTTAGTCGGTAGCGGGGCCTTGAACACCGGGGAGCTGTTTTTT.

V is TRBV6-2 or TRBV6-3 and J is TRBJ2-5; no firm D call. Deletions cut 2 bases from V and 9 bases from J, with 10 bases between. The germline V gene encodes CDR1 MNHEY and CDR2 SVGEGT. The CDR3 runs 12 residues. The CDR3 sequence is CASSYPDPAQYF. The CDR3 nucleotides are TGTGCCAGCAGTTACCCGGACCCGGCCCAGTACTTC.

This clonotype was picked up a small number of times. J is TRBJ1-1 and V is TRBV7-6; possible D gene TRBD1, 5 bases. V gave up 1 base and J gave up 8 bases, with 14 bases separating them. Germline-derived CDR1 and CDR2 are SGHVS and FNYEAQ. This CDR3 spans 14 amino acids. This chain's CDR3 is CASSLGGDVSEAFF. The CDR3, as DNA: TGTGCCAGCAGCTTAGGTGGGGACGTCAGCGAAGCTTTCTTT.

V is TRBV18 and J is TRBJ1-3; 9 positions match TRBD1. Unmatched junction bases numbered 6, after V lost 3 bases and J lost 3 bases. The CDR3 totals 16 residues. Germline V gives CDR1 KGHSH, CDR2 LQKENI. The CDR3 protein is CASSPRTGEVGNTIYF. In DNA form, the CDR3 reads TGTGCCAGCTCACCTCGGACAGGGGAGGTTGGAAACACCATATATTTT.

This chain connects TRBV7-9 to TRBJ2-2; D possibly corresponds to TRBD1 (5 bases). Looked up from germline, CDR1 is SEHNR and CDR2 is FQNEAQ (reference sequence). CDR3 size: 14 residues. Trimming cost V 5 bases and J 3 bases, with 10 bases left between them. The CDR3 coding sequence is TGTGCCAGCAGCCAGCAGGGATACACCGGGGAGCTGTTTTTT. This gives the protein CASSQQGYTGELFF.

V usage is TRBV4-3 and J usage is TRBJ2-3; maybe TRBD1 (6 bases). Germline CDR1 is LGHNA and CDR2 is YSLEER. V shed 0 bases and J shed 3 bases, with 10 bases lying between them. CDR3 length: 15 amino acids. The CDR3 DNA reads TGCGCCAGCAGCCAAGATCTGCAGGGGACAGATACGCAGTATTTT. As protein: CASSQDLQGTDTQYF.

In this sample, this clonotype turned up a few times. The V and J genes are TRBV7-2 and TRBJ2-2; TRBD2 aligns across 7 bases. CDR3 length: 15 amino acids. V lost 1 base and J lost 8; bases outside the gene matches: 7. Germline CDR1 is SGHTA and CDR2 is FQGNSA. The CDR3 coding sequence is TGTGCCAGCAGCTTAGTTGGGCGGGGGTCAGGGGAGCTGTTTTTT. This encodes CASSLVGRGSGELFF.

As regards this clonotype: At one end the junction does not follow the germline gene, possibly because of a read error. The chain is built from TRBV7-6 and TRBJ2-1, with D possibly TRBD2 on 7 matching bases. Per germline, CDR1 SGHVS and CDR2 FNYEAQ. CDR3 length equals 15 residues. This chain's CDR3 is CASSLTEGGHNEQLF. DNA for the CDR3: TGTGCCAGCAGCTTAACCGAGGGGGGGCACAATGAGCAGCTCTTC. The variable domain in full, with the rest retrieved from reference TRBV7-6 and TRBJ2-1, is GAGVSQSPRYKVTKRGQDVALRCDPISGHVSLYWYRQALGQGPEFLTYFNYEAQQDKSGLPNDRFSAERPEGSISTLTIQRTEQRDSAMYRCASSLTEGGHNEQLFGPGTRLTVL.

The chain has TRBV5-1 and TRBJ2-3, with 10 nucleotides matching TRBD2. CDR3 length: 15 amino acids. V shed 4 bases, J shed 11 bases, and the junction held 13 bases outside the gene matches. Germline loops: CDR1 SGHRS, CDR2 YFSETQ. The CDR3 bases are TGCGCCAGCAGCCCAGAGCGGGGGGGCCGAATCAGGCAGTATTTT. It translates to CASSPERGGRIRQYF.

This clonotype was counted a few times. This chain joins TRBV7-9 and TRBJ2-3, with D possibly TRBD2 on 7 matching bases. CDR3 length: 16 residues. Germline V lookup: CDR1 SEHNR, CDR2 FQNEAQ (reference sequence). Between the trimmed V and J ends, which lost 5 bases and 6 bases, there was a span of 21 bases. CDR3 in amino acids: CASSPKEGGDFDTQYF. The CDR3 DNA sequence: TGTGCCAGCAGCCCCAAGGAGGGGGGGGATTTCGATACGCAGTATTTT.

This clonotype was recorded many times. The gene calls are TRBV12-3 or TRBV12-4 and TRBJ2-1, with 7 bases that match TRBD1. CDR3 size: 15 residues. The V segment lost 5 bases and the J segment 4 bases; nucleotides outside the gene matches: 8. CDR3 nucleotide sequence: TGTGCCAGCAGTCGGCCGGGACAGATATACAATGAGCAGTTCTTC. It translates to CASSRPGQIYNEQFF.

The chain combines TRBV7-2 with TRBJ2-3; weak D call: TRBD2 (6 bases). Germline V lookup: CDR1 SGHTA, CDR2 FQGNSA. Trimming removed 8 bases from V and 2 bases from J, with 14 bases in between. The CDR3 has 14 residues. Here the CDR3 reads CASDPGDVTDTQYF. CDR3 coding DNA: TGTGCCAGCGACCCGGGGGACGTCACAGATACGCAGTATTTT. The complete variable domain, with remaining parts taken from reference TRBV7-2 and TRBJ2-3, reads GAGVSQSPSNKVTEKGKDVELRCDPISGHTALYWYRQSLGQGLEFLIYFQGNSAPDKSGLPSDRFSAERTGGSVSTLTIQRTQQEDSAVYLCASDPGDVTDTQYFGPGTRLTVL.

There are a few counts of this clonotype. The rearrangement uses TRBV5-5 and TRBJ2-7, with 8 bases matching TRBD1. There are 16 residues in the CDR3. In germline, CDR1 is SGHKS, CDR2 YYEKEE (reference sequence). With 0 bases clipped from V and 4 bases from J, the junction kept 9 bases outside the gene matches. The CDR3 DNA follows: TGTGCCAGCAGCTTGGCCCCCCAGGGGGCGGGTTACGAGCAGTACTTC. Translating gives CASSLAPQGAGYEQYF.

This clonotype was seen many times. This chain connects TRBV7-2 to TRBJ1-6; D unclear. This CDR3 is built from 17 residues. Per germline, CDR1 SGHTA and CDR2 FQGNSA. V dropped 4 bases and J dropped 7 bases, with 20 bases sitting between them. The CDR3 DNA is TGTGCCAGCAGCTCCGAAGGTCCAGGACGGCTAAATTCACCCCTCCACTTT. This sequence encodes CASSSEGPGRLNSPLHF.

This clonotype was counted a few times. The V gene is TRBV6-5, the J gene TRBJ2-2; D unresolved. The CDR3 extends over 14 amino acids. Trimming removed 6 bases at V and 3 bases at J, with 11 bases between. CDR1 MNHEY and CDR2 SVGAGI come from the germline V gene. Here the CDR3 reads CASRHGQYTGELFF. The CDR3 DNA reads TGTGCCAGCAGGCACGGGCAATACACCGGGGAGCTGTTTTTT.

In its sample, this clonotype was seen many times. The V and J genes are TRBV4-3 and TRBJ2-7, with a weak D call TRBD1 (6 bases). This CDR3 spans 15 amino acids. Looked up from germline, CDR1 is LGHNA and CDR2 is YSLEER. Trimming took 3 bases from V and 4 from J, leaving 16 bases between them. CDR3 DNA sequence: TGCGCCAGCAGCCAGGCTCTACAGGGAAAGTACGAGCAGTACTTC. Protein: CASSQALQGKYEQYF.